Below, 27 T cell receptor beta chains from the same sample are listed, as sequenced in a study of T-cell memory formation after mild COVID-19 (dated by TCRdb to the early 2020s). The method was 5' RACE. Sequencing relied on an Illumina NovaSeq 6000. TCRdb reran the public reads through fastp at Q25 and MiXCR, keeping productive beta chains. Rows with a matching CDR3 protein are joined into one entry that keeps the most common DNA and genes. This sample is represented by more than 250,000 distinct CDR3 sequences; 15% to 20% of them were singletons. Of the sample, around a fifth falls within the top ten clones. The sample comprised PBMCs or a T cell subset sorted from them (not recorded which). These receptors were taken from a young man who had mild COVID-19 (a few samples of this study predate the infection). The sample titles of this study are shuffled in the database, so cell type and time point are left out; the donor was told from shared clones.

The gene calls are TRBV11-2 and TRBJ2-1; possible D gene TRBD2, 6 bases. Germline V gives CDR1 SGHAT, CDR2 FQNNGV. The CDR3 covers 17 residues. V lost 4 bases to trimming and J lost 2 bases, with 18 bases between them. CDR3 loop: CASSSPSGTLTYNEQFF. The CDR3 DNA reads TGTGCCAGCAGCTCTCCTTCCGGGACTCTAACCTACAATGAGCAGTTCTTC.

A few counts support this clonotype. This sequence joins TRBV7-6 and TRBJ2-3, with D perhaps TRBD2 (6 bases). Germline V gene sequence: CDR1 SGHVS, CDR2 FNYEAQ. The CDR3 extends over 14 amino acids. Trimming took 6 bases from V and 3 from J, leaving 13 bases between them. The CDR3 protein is CASSGVTRTDTQYF. In nucleotides, the CDR3 is TGTGCCAGCAGTGGCGTGACTAGGACAGATACGCAGTATTTT.

In this sample, this clonotype turned up many times. The chain has TRBV5-1 and TRBJ1-2, with D possibly matching TRBD1 (5 bases). V shed 4 bases and J shed 7 bases, with 23 bases lying between them. CDR3 length: 16 residues. Germline assignment: CDR1 SGHRS and CDR2 YFSETQ. Written as DNA, the CDR3 is TGCGCCAGCAGCCGGGGAGACCGCGACAGAGCCGGTGGCTACACCTTC. Protein: CASSRGDRDRAGGYTF.

This clonotype turned up a few times. The chain combines TRBV5-5 with TRBJ2-2; D unresolved. This CDR3 has 15 amino acids. CDR1 is SGHKS, CDR2 YYEKEE, per germline (reference sequence). V shed 0 bases and J shed 0 bases, with 6 bases lying between them. The CDR3: CASSLGTANTGELFF. The CDR3 DNA follows: TGTGCCAGCAGCTTGGGGACCGCGAACACCGGGGAGCTGTTTTTT.

This clonotype has a handful of counts. The V and J genes are TRBV29-1 and TRBJ2-7; no reliable D call. Per the germline V gene, CDR1 is SQVTM and CDR2 is ANQGSEA. The germline V and J ends were trimmed by 2 bases and 1 base, with 15 bases remaining between them. This CDR3 spans 15 amino acids. The CDR3 spells CSVEFSGHQSYEQYF. The CDR3 DNA follows: TGCAGCGTTGAATTTAGTGGCCACCAATCCTACGAGCAGTACTTC.

The chain recombines TRBV18 with TRBJ2-1; 13 bases fit TRBD2. V trimming: 3 bases; J trimming: 5 bases; junction bases outside the gene matches: 1. CDR1 KGHSH and CDR2 LQKENI come from the germline V gene. The CDR3 has 15 amino acids. CDR3 DNA sequence: TGTGCCAGCTCACCTGGACTAGCGGGGGACAATGAGCAGTTCTTC. Translation gives CASSPGLAGDNEQFF.

This clonotype was recorded at least ten times. This chain joins TRBV4-3 and TRBJ2-3; 10 bases are a match to TRBD2. This CDR3 is 16 amino acids long. Unmatched junction bases numbered 5, after V lost 1 base and J lost 4 bases. Germline assignment: CDR1 LGHNA and CDR2 YSLEER. The CDR3 region has the DNA TGCGCCAGCAGCCAAGTCAGCGGGGGGGCCTCAGATACGCAGTATTTT. Its translation is CASSQVSGGASDTQYF.

In this sample, this clonotype turned up many times. This chain joins TRBV11-2 and TRBJ2-5; no definite D call. Looked up from germline, CDR1 is SGHAT and CDR2 is FQNNGV. Between the trimmed V and J ends, which lost 5 bases and 7 bases, there was a span of 8 bases. This CDR3 is 11 amino acids long. CDR3 sequence (DNA): TGTGCCAGCAGCACAGTGGGGACCCAGTACTTC. It codes for CASSTVGTQYF.

This clonotype was seen a few times. V is TRBV7-2 and J is TRBJ2-1; no definite D call. V dropped 5 bases and J dropped 10 bases, with 12 bases sitting between them. The CDR3 has 12 amino acids. Germline CDR1 and CDR2: SGHTA and FQGNSA. The chain's CDR3 is CASSQPHREQFF. The CDR3 bases are TGTGCCAGCAGCCAACCGCATAGGGAGCAGTTCTTC.

The chain uses TRBV7-3 and TRBJ2-1; a weak D match, TRBD2 (7 bases). Trimming removed 5 bases from V and 1 base from J, with 12 bases in between. Germline assignment: CDR1 SGHTA and CDR2 FQGTGA. The CDR3 spans 15 residues. The CDR3 DNA is TGTGCCAGCAGCCCCGGGGGGCCTTCCTACAATGAGCAGTTCTTC. This encodes CASSPGGPSYNEQFF.

The V and J genes are TRBV12-3 or TRBV12-4 and TRBJ1-2, with a possible D match to TRBD1 (6 bases). The CDR3 is 15 residues long. V was shortened by 9 bases and J by 4 bases, with 21 bases between the two germline ends. Written as DNA, the CDR3 is TGTGCCAGTGCCTCTACAGGGATATCATCCTATGGCTACACCTTC. Translated, it gives CASASTGISSYGYTF.

The rearrangement links TRBV12-3 or TRBV12-4 to TRBJ2-7; 14 bases line up with TRBD2. The J segment lost 3 bases and the V segment lost 5 bases, leaving 15 bases of the junction unmatched. This CDR3 contains 19 residues. Here the CDR3 reads CASSPPPYQGTSGGYEQYF. The CDR3 nucleotides read TGTGCCAGCAGTCCACCGCCATATCAGGGGACTAGCGGGGGCTACGAGCAGTACTTC.

This clonotype has ten or more counts. This chain links TRBV27 with TRBJ2-7; D is ambiguous. V was pared by 6 bases and J by 4 bases, with 19 bases between. The CDR3 contains 15 residues. Germline V CDR1 and CDR2: MNHEY, SMNVEV (reference sequence). The CDR3 DNA reads as TGTGCCAGCAGCCCTAGGCCCGGGCAGGTGTACGAGCAGTACGTC. It is translated as CASSPRPGQVYEQYV.

CDR3 DNA sequence: TGCAGTGCTAGCAACCAGGAGGCGTATCAGCCCCAGCATTTT. Translating gives CSASNQEAYQPQHF. V gene TRBV20-1 combines with J gene TRBJ1-5; D remains ambiguous. CDR1 is DFQATT, CDR2 SNEGSKA, per germline (reference sequence). This CDR3 is built from 14 residues. V shed 3 bases and J shed 5 bases, with 14 bases lying between them.

This clonotype was detected only a few times. V usage is TRBV7-9 and J usage is TRBJ1-5; D possibly corresponds to TRBD1 (6 bases). CDR1 SEHNR and CDR2 FQNEAQ come from the germline V gene (reference sequence). V lost 5 bases, J lost 0 bases, and 8 bases lay in between. The CDR3 has 14 amino acids. The CDR3 DNA reads as TGTGCCAGCAGCCAGGGGAGTAGCAATCAGCCCCAGCATTTT. This sequence encodes CASSQGSSNQPQHF.

This clonotype was seen a few times. J is TRBJ2-7 and V is TRBV5-1, with D maybe TRBD2 (6 bases). V was pared by 0 bases and J by 0 bases, with 10 bases between. Germline assignment: CDR1 SGHRS and CDR2 YFSETQ. This CDR3 has 15 residues. The CDR3 DNA reads as TGCGCCAGCAGCTTGGTGCCCGGGGGCTCCTACGAGCAGTACGTC. Translating gives CASSLVPGGSYEQYV.

This chain links TRBV7-9 with TRBJ1-6; unclear D gene. Germline CDR1 and CDR2: SEHNR and FQNEAQ (reference sequence). The CDR3 spans 13 residues. V was clipped by 6 bases and J by 7 bases, with 10 bases between them. The CDR3 sequence is CASSYTANSPLHF. The CDR3 bases are TGTGCCAGCAGTTACACGGCGAATTCACCCCTCCACTTT.

This clonotype has only a few counts. The chain combines TRBV25-1 with TRBJ1-1; D unresolved. Germline CDR1 reads MGHDK; CDR2 reads SYGVNS. Trimming took off 1 base at V and 8 bases at J, with 11 bases between the two ends. The CDR3 is 13 residues long. The CDR3 is CASSELGRREAFF. The CDR3 region has the DNA TGTGCCAGCAGTGAATTGGGTCGGCGCGAAGCTTTCTTT. Based on the CDR3 plus reference TRBV25-1 and TRBJ1-1, the full variable domain is EADIYQTPRYLVIGTGKKITLECSQTMGHDKMYWYQQDPGMELHLIHYSYGVNSTEKGDLSSESTVSRIRTEHFPLTLESARPSHTSQYLCASSELGRREAFFGQGTRLTVV.

Only a few counts were recorded for this clonotype. The gene calls are TRBV5-1 and TRBJ1-1; TRBD1 might be the D (6 bases). The CDR3 is 16 amino acids. Germline CDR1 and CDR2: SGHRS and YFSETQ. The V end lost 4 bases, the J end lost 0 bases, and 16 bases lay between the germline ends. The CDR3 DNA follows: TGCGCCAGCAGCCCGGCGGGAGGGGGTCTGAACACTGAAGCTTTCTTT. This sequence encodes CASSPAGGGLNTEAFF.

V and J are TRBV2 and TRBJ2-5; no clear D. The CDR3 runs 10 residues. V was cut by 8 bases and J by 5 bases, with 6 bases left in between. CDR1 is SNHLY, CDR2 FYNNEI, per germline. In DNA, the CDR3 is TGTGCCAGCGGGTGGGAGACCCAGTACTTC. This translates into CASGWETQYF.

This clonotype has just a few counts. The chain uses TRBV4-1 and TRBJ1-1; maybe TRBD1 (5 bases). The CDR3 contains 15 residues. The V end was cut by 0 bases, the J end by 0 bases, with 8 bases between. The germline gives CDR1 MGHRA, CDR2 YSYEKL. The CDR3 bases are TGCGCCAGCAGCCAAGAGCCGGGGGTGAACACTGAAGCTTTCTTT. Translating gives CASSQEPGVNTEAFF.

J is TRBJ1-6 and V is TRBV6-5; D may be TRBD1 (6 bases). This CDR3 contains 17 residues. The germline V gene has CDR1 MNHEY and CDR2 SVGAGI. Trimming shortened V by 0 bases and J by 10 bases, and 19 bases separated the two germline ends. The CDR3 here is CASSYSVGQRRKSPLHF. In nucleotides, the CDR3 is TGTGCCAGCAGTTACTCCGTAGGACAGCGACGAAAGTCACCCCTCCACTTT.

The chain links TRBV6-4 to TRBJ1-1; D gene uncertain. Trimming took 0 bases from V and 8 from J, leaving 13 bases between them. Germline V CDR1 and CDR2: MRHNA, SNTAGT. CDR3 length equals 14 residues. CDR3 in amino acids: CASSDSNTGSEAFF. Written as DNA, the CDR3 is TGTGCCAGCAGTGACTCGAACACTGGGTCAGAAGCTTTCTTT.

The chain uses TRBV4-1 and TRBJ2-5; 12 positions match TRBD1. V dropped 3 bases and J dropped 6; count of bases not matched to a gene: 5. This CDR3 comprises 15 residues. The V gene's germline CDR1 is MGHRA and CDR2 YSYEKL. Here the CDR3 reads CASSQGTGGWQTQYF. CDR3 sequence (DNA): TGCGCCAGCAGCCAGGGGACAGGGGGCTGGCAGACCCAGTACTTC.

The chain joins TRBV29-1 to TRBJ1-4; the D gene is possibly TRBD1 (5 bases). The CDR3 sequence is 15 residues long. Deletions cut 7 bases from V and 5 bases from J, with 20 bases between. Germline V gives CDR1 SQVTM, CDR2 ANQGSEA. DNA for the CDR3: TGCAGCGCCACTCGAGGGGCCCGAGGAAATGAAAAACTGTTTTTT. Residues: CSATRGARGNEKLFF.

The CDR3 region is CASSYSGGQSNQPQHF. The CDR3 coding sequence is TGTGCCAGCAGTTACTCGGGTGGCCAAAGCAATCAGCCCCAGCATTTT. The V gene is TRBV6-6, the J gene TRBJ1-5; D gene uncertain. Trimming removed 0 bases from V and 1 base from J, with 10 bases in between. CDR1 is MNHNY, CDR2 SVGAGI, per germline (reference sequence). The CDR3 is 16 amino acids.

The rearrangement links TRBV9 to TRBJ2-5; 11 positions agree with TRBD1. CDR1 and CDR2 (germline): SGDLS, YYNGEE. This CDR3 contains 16 residues. The trim removed 3 bases at V and 2 bases at J, leaving 6 bases unmatched. This CDR3 reads CASSARTGGEQETQYF. In DNA form, the CDR3 reads TGTGCCAGCAGCGCCAGGACAGGGGGCGAACAAGAGACCCAGTACTTC.